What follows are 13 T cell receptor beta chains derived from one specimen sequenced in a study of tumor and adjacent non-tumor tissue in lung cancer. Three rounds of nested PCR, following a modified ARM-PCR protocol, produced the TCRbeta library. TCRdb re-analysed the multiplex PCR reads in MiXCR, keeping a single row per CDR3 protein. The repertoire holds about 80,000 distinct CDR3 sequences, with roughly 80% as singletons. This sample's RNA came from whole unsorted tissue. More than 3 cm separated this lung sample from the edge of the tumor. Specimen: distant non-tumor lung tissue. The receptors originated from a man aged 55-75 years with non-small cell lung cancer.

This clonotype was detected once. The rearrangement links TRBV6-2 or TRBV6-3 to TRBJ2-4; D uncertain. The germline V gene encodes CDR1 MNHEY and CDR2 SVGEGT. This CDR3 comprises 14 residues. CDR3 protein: CVTLHPFGINIQYF. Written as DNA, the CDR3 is TGTGTCACCCTGCACCCCTTTGGCATAAACATTCAGTACTTC.

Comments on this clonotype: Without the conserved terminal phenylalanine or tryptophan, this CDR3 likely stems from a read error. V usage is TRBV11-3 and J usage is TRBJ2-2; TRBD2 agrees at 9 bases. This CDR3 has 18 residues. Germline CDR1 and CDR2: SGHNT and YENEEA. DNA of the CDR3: TGTCCCAGCAGCTCCCGGGGAGCGGGAGGATACAGAGCCAGGGAGCTGTTTCTT. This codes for CPSSSRGAGGYRARELFL.

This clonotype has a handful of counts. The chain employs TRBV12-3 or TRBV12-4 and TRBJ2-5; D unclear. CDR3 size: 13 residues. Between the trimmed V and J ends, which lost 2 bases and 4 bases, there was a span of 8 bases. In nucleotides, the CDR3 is TGTGCCAGCAGTTTAAGAGCCGGAGAGACCCAGTACTTC. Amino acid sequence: CASSLRAGETQYF.

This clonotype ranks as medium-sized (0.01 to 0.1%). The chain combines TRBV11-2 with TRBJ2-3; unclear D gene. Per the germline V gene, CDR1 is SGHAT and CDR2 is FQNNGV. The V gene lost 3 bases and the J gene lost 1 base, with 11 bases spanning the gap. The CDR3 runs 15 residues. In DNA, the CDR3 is TGTGCCAGCAGCTTCGGGCTAAAGGGCACAGATACGCAGTATTTT. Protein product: CASSFGLKGTDTQYF. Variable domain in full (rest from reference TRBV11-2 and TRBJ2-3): EAGVAQSPRYKIIEKRQSVAFWCNPISGHATLYWYQQILGQGPKLLIQFQNNGVVDDSQLPKDRFSAERLKGVDSTLKIQPAKLEDSAVYLCASSFGLKGTDTQYFGPGTRLTVL.

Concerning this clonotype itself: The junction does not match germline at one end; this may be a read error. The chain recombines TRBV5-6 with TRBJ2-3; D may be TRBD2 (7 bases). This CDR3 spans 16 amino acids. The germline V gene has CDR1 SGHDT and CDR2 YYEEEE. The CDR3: CTSSLGARGGSDSQYF. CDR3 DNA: TGTACCAGCAGCTTGGGGGCGAGGGGGGGTTCAGATTCGCAGTATTTT.

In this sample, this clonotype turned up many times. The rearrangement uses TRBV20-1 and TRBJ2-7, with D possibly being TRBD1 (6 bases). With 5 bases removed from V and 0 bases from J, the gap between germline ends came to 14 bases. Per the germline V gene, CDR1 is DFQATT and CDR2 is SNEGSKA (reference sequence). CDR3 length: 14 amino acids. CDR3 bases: TGCAGTGCTTCCTCGGACAGATACTCCTACGAGCAGTACTTC. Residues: CSASSDRYSYEQYF.

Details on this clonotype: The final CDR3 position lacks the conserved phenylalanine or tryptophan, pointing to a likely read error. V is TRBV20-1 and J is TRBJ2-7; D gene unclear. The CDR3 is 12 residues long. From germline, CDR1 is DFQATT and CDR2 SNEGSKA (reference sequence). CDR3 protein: CSASAATYEQYL. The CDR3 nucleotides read TGTAGTGCTAGTGCGGCCACCTACGAGCAGTACCTC.

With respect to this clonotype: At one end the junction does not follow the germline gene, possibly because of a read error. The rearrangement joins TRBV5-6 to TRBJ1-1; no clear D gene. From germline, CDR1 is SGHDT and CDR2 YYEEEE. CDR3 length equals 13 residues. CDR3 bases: TGTGCCAGCAGCTTGCTTCAGGATAGTGAAGCTTTATTT. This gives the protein CASSLLQDSEALF.

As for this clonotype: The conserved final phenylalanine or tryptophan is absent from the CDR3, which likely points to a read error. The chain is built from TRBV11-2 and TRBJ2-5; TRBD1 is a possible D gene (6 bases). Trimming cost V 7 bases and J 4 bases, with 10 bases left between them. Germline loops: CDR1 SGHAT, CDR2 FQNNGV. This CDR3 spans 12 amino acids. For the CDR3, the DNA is TGTGCCAGCACTGTAGGGGGAGAGACCCAGTACTTG. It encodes CASTVGGETQYL.

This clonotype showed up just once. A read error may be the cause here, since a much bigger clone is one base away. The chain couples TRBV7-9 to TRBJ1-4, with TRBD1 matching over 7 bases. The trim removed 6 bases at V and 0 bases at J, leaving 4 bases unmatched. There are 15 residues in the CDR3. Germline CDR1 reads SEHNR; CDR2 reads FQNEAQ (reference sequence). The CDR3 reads CASRSGQATNEKLFF. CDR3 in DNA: TGTGCCAGCAGATCCGGACAGGCAACTAATGAAAAACTGTTTTTT.

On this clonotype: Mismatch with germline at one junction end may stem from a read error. CDR3 region: CTSSLPSAYNEQLF. CDR3 nucleotides: TGTACCAGCAGCTTACCTAGCGCCTACAATGAGCAGTTATTC. The J gene is TRBJ2-1, the V gene TRBV5-6; D may be TRBD2 (6 bases). This CDR3 is 14 amino acids long. From germline, CDR1 is SGHDT and CDR2 YYEEEE.

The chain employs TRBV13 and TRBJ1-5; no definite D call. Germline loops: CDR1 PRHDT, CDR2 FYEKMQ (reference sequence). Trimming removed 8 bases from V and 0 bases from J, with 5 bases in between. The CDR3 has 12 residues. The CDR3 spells CASSYSNQPQHF. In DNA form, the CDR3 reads TGTGCCAGCTCGTATAGCAATCAGCCCCAGCATTTT.

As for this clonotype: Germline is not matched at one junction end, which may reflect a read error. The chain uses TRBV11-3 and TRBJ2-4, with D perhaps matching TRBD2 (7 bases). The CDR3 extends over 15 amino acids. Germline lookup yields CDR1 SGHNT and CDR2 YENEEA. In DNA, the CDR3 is TGTGCCAGCAGCTTAGGGGGGGGGCGAGTCAACATTCAGTATTTC. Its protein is CASSLGGGRVNIQYF.